This is a list of T cell receptor beta chains from one sample in a study of response to subunit inactivated influenza vaccine. Each CDR3 protein is one row after TCRdb ran MiXCR on the RT-PCR reads. The sample shows about 570,000 distinct CDR3 sequences, around 11% of them seen only once. These data also featured in a second study, about T cells expressing NK-cell markers.

Sequenced here: PBMCs from blood, sampled on the day of vaccination. The source of these receptors is a man aged 50 to 60 who received an inactivated influenza vaccine. The CDR3 runs from the conserved cysteine through the conserved F or W. The D gene is left open where the match is weak. A clone size is listed for some rows: how often the clone was seen (once, few, many), or a class if it is expanded.

clone_size j_call d_call v_call cdr3_aa cdr3_nt
few TRBJ2-1 . TRBV18 CASGDQPGRVTYNEQFF TGTGCCAGCGGAGACCAGCCTGGGCGGGTCACATACAATGAGCAGTTCTTC
. TRBJ2-1 TRBD2 TRBV12-3/TRBV12-4 CASREREAYNEQFF TGTGCCAGCAGAGAGCGGGAGGCCTACAATGAGCAGTTCTTC
. TRBJ2-7 . TRBV20-1 CSAREGTRAYEQYF TGCAGTGCTAGAGAAGGCACACGGGCCTACGAGCAGTACTTC
. TRBJ1-1 . TRBV5-1 CASSLGGRKNTEAFF TGCGCCAGCAGCTTGGGGGGACGCAAGAACACTGAAGCTTTCTTT
. TRBJ2-7 . TRBV4-1 CASSQDPRPQANEQYF TGCGCCAGCAGCCAAGATCCCCGCCCTCAGGCCAACGAGCAGTACTTC
few TRBJ2-5 . TRBV6-2/TRBV6-3 CASSTFLSVETQYF TGTGCCAGCAGTACCTTCCTCTCGGTCGAGACCCAGTACTTC
. TRBJ2-1 . TRBV20-1 CSARDSRRGVDFYNEQFF TGCAGTGCTAGAGACTCACGGAGAGGGGTGGACTTCTACAATGAGCAGTTCTTC
many TRBJ2-7 . TRBV5-1 CASMSLGSYEQYF TGCGCCAGCATGTCTTTGGGCTCCTACGAGCAGTACTTC
. TRBJ2-7 . TRBV6-2/TRBV6-3 CASSFYRDYEQYF TGTGCCAGCAGTTTCTACAGGGACTACGAGCAGTACTTC
many TRBJ2-1 . TRBV29-1 CSGSGTPSYNEQFF TGCAGCGGCTCCGGGACGCCCTCCTACAATGAGCAGTTCTTC